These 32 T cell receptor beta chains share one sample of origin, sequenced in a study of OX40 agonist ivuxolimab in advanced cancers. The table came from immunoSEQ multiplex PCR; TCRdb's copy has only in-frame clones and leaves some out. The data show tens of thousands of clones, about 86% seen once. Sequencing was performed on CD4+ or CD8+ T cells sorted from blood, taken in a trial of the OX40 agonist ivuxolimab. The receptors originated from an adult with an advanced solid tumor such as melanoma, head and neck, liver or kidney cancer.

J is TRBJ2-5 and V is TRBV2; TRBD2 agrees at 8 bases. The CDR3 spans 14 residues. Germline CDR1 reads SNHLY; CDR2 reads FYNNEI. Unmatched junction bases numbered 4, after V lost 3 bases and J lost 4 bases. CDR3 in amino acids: CASSERGLGETQYF. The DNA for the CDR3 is TGTGCCAGCAGTGAGAGGGGACTAGGAGAGACCCAGTACTTC.

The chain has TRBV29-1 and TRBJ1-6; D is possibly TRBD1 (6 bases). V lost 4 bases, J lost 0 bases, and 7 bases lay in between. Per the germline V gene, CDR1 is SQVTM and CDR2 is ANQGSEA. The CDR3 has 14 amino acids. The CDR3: CSVADSSYNSPLHF. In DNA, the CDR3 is TGCAGCGTTGCGGACAGCTCCTATAATTCACCCCTCCACTTT.

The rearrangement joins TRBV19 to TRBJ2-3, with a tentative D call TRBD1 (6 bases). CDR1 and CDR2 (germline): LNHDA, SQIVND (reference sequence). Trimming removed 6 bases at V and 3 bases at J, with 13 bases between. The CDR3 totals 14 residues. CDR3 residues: CASRQLTGTDTQYF. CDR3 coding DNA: TGTGCCAGTAGGCAACTTACAGGGACAGATACGCAGTATTTT.

In DNA form, the CDR3 reads TGTGCCAGTACCAGCTCAGGGATCAATGGCTACACCTTC. It specifies CASTSSGINGYTF. The chain links TRBV19 to TRBJ1-2; D may be TRBD1 (5 bases). CDR3 length equals 13 residues. V dropped 7 bases and J dropped 6 bases, with 15 bases sitting between them. From germline, CDR1 is LNHDA and CDR2 SQIVND (reference sequence). Together with reference TRBV19 and TRBJ1-2, the CDR3 gives the full variable domain: DGGITQSPKYLFRKEGQNVTLSCEQNLNHDAMYWYRQDPGQGLRLIYYSQIVNDFQKGDIAEGYSVSREKKESFPLTVTSAQKNPTAFYLCASTSSGINGYTFGSGTRLTVV.

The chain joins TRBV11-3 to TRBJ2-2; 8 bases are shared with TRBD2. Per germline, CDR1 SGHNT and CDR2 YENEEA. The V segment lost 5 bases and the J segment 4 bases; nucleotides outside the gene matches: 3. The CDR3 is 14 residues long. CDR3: CASSSGGPTGELFF. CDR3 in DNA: TGTGCCAGCAGCAGCGGGGGCCCCACCGGGGAGCTGTTTTTT.

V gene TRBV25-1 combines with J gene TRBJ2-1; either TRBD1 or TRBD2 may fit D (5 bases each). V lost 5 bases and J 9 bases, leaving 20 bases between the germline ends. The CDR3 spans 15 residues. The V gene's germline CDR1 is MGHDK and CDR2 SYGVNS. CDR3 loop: CASSPRHITGGEQFF. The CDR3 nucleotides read TGTGCCAGCAGTCCCCGACACATCACAGGAGGTGAGCAGTTCTTC. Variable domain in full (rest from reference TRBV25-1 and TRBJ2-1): EADIYQTPRYLVIGTGKKITLECSQTMGHDKMYWYQQDPGMELHLIHYSYGVNSTEKGDLSSESTVSRIRTEHFPLTLESARPSHTSQYLCASSPRHITGGEQFFGPGTRLTVL.

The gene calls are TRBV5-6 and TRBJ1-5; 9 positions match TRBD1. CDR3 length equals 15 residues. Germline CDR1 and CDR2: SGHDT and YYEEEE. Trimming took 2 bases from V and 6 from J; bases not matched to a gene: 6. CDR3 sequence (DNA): TGTGCCAGCAGCTTCCGGGACAGGGACACTCAGCCCCAGCATTTT. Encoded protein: CASSFRDRDTQPQHF.

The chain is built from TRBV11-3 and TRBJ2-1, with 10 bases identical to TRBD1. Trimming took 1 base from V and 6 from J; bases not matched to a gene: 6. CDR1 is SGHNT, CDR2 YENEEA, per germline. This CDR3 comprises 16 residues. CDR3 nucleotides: TGTGCCAGCAGCTTAGGACGGACAGGGGGTAGCAATGAGCAGTTCTTC. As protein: CASSLGRTGGSNEQFF.

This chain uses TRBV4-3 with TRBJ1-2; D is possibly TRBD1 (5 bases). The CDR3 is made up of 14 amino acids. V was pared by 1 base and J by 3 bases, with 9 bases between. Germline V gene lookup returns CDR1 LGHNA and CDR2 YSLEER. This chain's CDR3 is CASSQARGYYGYTF. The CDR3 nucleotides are TGCGCCAGCAGCCAAGCACGGGGCTACTATGGCTACACCTTC.

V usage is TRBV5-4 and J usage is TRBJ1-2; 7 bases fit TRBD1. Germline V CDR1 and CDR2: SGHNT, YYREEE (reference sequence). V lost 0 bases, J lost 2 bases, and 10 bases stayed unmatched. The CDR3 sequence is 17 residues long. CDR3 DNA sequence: TGTGCCAGCAGCTTGGTTCTCGGGGGACAGCGCAACTATGGCTACACCTTC. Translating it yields CASSLVLGGQRNYGYTF.

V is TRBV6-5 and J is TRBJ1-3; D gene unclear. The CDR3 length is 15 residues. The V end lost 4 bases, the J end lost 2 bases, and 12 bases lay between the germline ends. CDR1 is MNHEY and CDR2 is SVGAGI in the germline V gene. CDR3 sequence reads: CASSSSQAPGNTIYF. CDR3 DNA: TGTGCCAGCAGTTCGAGTCAGGCGCCTGGAAACACCATATATTTT.

CDR3 amino acids: CASSSGTSGGASTDTQYF. CDR3 in DNA: TGTGCCAGCAGTTCCGGGACTAGCGGGGGAGCGAGCACAGATACGCAGTATTTT. The V and J genes are TRBV28 and TRBJ2-3; TRBD2 matches 14 bases. Trimming took 4 bases from V and 0 from J; bases not matched to a gene: 6. Germline CDR1 MDHEN, CDR2 SYDVKM. CDR3 size: 18 residues.

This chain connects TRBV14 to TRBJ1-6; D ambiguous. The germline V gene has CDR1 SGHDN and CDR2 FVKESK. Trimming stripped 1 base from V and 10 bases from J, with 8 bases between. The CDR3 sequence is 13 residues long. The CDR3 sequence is CASSQATASPLHF. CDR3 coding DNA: TGTGCCAGCAGCCAAGCCACAGCGTCACCCCTCCACTTT.

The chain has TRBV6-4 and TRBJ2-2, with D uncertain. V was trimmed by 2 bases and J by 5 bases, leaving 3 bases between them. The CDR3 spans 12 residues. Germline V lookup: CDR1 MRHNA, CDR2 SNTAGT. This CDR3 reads CASSDMTGELFF. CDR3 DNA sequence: TGTGCCAGCAGTGACATGACCGGGGAGCTGTTTTTT.

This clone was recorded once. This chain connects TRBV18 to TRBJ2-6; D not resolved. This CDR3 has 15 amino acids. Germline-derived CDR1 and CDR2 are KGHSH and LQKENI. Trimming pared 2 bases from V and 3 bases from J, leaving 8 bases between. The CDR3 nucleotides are TGTGCCAGCTCACCAGCTGGGGATGGGGCCAACGTCCTGACTTTC. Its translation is CASSPAGDGANVLTF. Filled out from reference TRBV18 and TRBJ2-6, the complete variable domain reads NAGVMQNPRHLVRRRGQEARLRCSPMKGHSHVYWYRQLPEEGLKFMVYLQKENIIDESGMPKERFSAEFPKEGPSILRIQQVVRGDSAAYFCASSPAGDGANVLTFGAGSRLTVL.

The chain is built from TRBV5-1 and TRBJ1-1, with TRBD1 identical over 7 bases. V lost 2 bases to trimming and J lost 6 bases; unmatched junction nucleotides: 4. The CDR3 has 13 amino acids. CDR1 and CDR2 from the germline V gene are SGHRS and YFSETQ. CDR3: CASSFIQGAEAFF. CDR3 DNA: TGCGCCAGCAGCTTTATCCAGGGGGCTGAAGCTTTCTTT. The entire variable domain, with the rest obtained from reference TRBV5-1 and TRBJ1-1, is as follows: KAGVTQTPRYLIKTRGQQVTLSCSPISGHRSVSWYQQTPGQGLQFLFEYFSETQRNKGNFPGRFSGRQFSNSRSEMNVSTLELGDSALYLCASSFIQGAEAFFGQGTRLTVV.

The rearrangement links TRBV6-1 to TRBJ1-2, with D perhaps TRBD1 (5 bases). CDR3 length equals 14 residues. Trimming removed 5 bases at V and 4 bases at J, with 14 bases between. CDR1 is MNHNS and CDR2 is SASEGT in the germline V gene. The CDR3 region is CASSPQGPSYGYTF. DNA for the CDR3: TGTGCCAGCAGTCCCCAGGGTCCCTCCTATGGCTACACCTTC.

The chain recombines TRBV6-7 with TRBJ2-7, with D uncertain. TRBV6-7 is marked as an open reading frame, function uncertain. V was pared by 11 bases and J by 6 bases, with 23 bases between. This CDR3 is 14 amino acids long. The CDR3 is CAGPPPGPRSEQYF. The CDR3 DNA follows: TGTGCCGGACCCCCGCCCGGCCCCAGGAGCGAGCAGTACTTC.

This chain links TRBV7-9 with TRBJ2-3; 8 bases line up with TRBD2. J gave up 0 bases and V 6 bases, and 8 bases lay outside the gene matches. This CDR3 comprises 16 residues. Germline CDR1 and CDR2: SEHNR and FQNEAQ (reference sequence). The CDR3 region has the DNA TGTGCCAGCAGTCCAGCCGGGACTAGGAGCACAGATACGCAGTATTTT. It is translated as CASSPAGTRSTDTQYF.

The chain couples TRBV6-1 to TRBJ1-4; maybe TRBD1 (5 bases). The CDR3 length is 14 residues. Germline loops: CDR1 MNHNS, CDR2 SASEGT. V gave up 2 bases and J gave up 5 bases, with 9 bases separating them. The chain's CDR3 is CASSESRGNEKLFF. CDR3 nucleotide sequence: TGTGCCAGCAGTGAAAGTAGGGGAAATGAAAAACTGTTTTTT.

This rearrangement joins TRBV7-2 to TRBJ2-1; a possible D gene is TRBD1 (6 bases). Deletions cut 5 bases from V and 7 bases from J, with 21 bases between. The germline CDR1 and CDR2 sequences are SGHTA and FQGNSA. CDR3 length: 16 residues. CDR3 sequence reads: CASSPHRTGTENEQFF. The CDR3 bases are TGTGCCAGCAGCCCCCACCGCACAGGGACGGAAAATGAGCAGTTCTTC.

CDR3 residues: CASSLVAGGTNEQFF. The CDR3, as DNA: TGCGCCAGCAGCTTGGTGGCGGGGGGTACCAATGAGCAGTTCTTC. The chain combines TRBV5-1 with TRBJ2-1; 8 bases match TRBD2. V was clipped by 0 bases and J by 6 bases; unmatched bases: 5. Germline values: CDR1 SGHRS, CDR2 YFSETQ. CDR3 length: 15 residues.

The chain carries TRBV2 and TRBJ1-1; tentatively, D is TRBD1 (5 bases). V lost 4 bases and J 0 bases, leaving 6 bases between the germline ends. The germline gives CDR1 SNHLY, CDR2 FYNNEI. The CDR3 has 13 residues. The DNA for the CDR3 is TGTGCCAGCAGTGGCAGGGTGAACACTGAAGCTTTCTTT. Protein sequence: CASSGRVNTEAFF.

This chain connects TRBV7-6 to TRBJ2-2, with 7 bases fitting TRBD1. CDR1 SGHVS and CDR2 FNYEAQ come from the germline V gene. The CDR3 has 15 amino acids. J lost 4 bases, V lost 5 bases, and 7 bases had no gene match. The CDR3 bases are TGTGCCAGCAGCGCCCCAACAGGGGCCACCGGGGAGCTGTTTTTT. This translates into CASSAPTGATGELFF.

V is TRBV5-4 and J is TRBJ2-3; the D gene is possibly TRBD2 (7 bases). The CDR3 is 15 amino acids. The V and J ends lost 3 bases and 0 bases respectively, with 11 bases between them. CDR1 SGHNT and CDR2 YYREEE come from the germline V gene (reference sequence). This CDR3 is CASSWGGPSTDTQYF. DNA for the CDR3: TGTGCCAGCAGCTGGGGGGGCCCAAGCACAGATACGCAGTATTTT. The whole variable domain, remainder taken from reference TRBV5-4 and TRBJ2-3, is ETGVTQSPTHLIKTRGQQVTLRCSSQSGHNTVSWYQQALGQGPQFIFQYYREEENGRGNFPPRFSGLQFPNYSSELNVNALELDDSALYLCASSWGGPSTDTQYFGPGTRLTVL.

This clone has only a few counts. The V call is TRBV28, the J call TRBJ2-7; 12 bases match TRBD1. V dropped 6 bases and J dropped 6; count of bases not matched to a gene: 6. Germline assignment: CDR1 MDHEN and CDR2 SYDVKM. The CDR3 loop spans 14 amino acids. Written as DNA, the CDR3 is TGTGCCAGCAGCCCGGGACAGGGGGCATCCGAGCAGTACTTC. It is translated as CASSPGQGASEQYF.

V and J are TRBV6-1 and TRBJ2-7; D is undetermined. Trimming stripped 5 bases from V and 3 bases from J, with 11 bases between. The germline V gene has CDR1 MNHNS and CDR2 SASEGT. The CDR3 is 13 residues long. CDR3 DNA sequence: TGTGCCAGCAGTTCTTCCCTGGGCTACGAGCAGTACTTC. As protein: CASSSSLGYEQYF.

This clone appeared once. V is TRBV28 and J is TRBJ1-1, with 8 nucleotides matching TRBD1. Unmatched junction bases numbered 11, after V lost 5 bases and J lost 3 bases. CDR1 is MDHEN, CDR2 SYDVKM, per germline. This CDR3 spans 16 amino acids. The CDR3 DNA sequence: TGTGCCAGCAGTATATACTCCGGGACAGGACACACTGAAGCTTTCTTT. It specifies CASSIYSGTGHTEAFF. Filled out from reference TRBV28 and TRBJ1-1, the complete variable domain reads DVKVTQSSRYLVKRTGEKVFLECVQDMDHENMFWYRQDPGLGLRLIYFSYDVKMKEKGDIPEGYSVSREKKERFSLILESASTNQTSMYLCASSIYSGTGHTEAFFGQGTRLTVV.

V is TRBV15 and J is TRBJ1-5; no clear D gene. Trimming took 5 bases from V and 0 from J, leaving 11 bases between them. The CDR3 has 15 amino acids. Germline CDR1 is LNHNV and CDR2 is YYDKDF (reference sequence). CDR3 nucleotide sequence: TGTGCCACCAGCGAGGATAACTATAGCAATCAGCCCCAGCATTTT. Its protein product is CATSEDNYSNQPQHF.

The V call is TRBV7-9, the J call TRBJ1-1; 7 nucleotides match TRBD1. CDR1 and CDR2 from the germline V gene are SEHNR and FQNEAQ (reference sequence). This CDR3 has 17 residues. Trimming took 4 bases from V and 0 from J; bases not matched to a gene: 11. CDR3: CASSSYRGFFMNTEAFF. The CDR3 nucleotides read TGTGCCAGCAGCTCTTACAGGGGCTTTTTCATGAACACTGAAGCTTTCTTT.

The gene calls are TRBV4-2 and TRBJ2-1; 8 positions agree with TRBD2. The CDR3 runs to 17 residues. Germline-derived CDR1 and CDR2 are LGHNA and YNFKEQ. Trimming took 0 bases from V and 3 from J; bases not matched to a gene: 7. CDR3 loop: CASSQDPVAGNYNEQFF. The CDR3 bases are TGTGCCAGCAGCCAAGATCCCGTAGCGGGGAACTACAATGAGCAGTTCTTC.

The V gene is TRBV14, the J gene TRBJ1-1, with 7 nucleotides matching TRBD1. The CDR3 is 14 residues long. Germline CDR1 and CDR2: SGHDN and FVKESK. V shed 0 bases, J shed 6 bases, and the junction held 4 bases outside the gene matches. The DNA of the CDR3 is TGTGCCAGCAGCCAAGATAGAGGGGGCGCTGAAGCTTTCTTT. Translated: CASSQDRGGAEAFF. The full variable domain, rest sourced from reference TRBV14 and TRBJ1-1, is EAGVTQFPSHSVIEKGQTVTLRCDPISGHDNLYWYRRVMGKEIKFLLHFVKESKQDESGMPNNRFLAERTGGTYSTLKVQPAELEDSGVYFCASSQDRGGAEAFFGQGTRLTVV.